The source of this T cell receptor (beta chain) is a study of tumor T cells in aggressive B-cell lymphoma. Profiling relied on immunoSEQ multiplex PCR, and the TCRdb table lists in-frame clones only, not all of them. There are 9,000 or so clones in the sample; 70% to 90% occur only once, and roughly 3.5% lies in the top ten. V was cut by 5 bases and J by 5 bases, with 13 bases left in between. The germline CDR1 and CDR2 sequences are SGHRS and YFSETQ. The CDR3 covers 13 residues. This clone was detected once. Sequenced: tumor tissue. The TCR originated in an adult with diffuse large B cell lymphoma. The V and J genes are TRBV5-1 and TRBJ1-1, with D perhaps matching TRBD1 (5 bases). The CDR3 reads CASSYTGQTEAFF. DNA of the CDR3: TGCGCCAGCAGTTACACAGGTCAAACTGAAGCTTTCTTT.